The clone carrying this T cell receptor (beta chain) occurred a few times. Its antigen remains unidentified. Among the patients, none had received any treatment before thyroid surgery. The V gene's germline CDR1 is MDHEN and CDR2 SYDVKM. V lost 6 bases, J lost 5 bases, and 11 bases stayed unmatched. The CDR3 is made up of 16 amino acids. The data stem from a study of metastatic and nonmetastatic thyroid tumors. The wider study: A comparison of repertoires was made across blood and tumor or nodule tissue from malignant and benign thyroid patients.

General study points: Versus benign nodules, malignant thyroid tumors reportedly had significantly higher TCR beta diversity, in blood and tumor.

Study processing details: Researchers built a distant-metastasis classifier for papillary thyroid cancer that drew on CDR3 differences across clinicopathological groups. MiXCR was used by TCRdb to re-call the PCR reads. These V and J calls originate from TCRdb's pipeline instead of the authors' own analysis. Here the sample spans tens of thousands of clones, over 40% being singletons. The gene calls are TRBV28 and TRBJ2-5; 11 bases are a match to TRBD2. The receptor was isolated from a male donor with papillary thyroid cancer or a benign thyroid nodule (not recorded which). Some clones in this sample may be carry-over from other donors' samples. What was sequenced was tumor tissue. The CDR3 spells CASSRTTSGRRETQYF. The CDR3 nucleotides are TGTGCCAGCAGCCGAACAACTAGCGGGAGACGGGAGACCCAGTACTTC.